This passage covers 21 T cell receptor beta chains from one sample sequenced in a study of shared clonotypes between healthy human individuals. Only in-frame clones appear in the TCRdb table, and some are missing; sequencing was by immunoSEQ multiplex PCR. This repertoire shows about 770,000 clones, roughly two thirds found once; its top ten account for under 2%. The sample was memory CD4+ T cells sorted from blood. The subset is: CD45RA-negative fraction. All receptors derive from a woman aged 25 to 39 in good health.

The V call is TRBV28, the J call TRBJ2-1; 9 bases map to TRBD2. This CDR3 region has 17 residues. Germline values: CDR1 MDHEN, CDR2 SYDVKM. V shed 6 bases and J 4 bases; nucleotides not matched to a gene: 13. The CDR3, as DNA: TGTGCCAGCAGCGCGAATTATGCGGGGGGGAAGTACAATGAGCAGTTCTTC. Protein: CASSANYAGGKYNEQFF.

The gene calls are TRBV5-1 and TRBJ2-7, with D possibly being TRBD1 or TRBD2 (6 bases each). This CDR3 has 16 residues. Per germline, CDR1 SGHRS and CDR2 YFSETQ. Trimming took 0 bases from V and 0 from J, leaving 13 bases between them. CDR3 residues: CASSLVSGGTSYEQYF. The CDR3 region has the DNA TGCGCCAGCAGCTTGGTCTCCGGGGGCACCTCCTACGAGCAGTACTTC.

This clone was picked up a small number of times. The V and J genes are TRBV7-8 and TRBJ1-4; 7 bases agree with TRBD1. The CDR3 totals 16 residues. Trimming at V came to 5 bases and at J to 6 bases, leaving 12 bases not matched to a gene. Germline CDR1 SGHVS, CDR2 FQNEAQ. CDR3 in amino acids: CASSPRAQGVYEKLFF. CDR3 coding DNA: TGTGCCAGCAGCCCCAGGGCGCAGGGGGTATATGAAAAACTGTTTTTT. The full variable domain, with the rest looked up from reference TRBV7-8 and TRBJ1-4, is GAGVSQSPRYKVAKRGQDVALRCDPISGHVSLFWYQQALGQGPEFLTYFQNEAQLDKSGLPSDRFFAERPEGSVSTLKIQRTQQEDSAVYLCASSPRAQGVYEKLFFGSGTQLSVL.

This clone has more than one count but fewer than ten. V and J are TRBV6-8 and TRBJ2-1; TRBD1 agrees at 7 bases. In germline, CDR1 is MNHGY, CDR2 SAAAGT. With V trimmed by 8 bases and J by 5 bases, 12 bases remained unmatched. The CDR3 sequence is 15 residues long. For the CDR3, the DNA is TGTGCCAGCGTGTTTTACAGGGGAGTTGACAATGAGCAGTTCTTC. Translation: CASVFYRGVDNEQFF.

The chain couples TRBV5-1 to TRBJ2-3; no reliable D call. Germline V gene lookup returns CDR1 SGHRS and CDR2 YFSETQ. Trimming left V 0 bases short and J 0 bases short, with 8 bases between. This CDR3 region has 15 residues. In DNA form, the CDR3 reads TGCGCCAGCAGCTTGGGCCAGCTCAGCACAGATACGCAGTATTTT. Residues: CASSLGQLSTDTQYF.

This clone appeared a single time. Written as DNA, the CDR3 is TGTGCCAGCAGCTTAGACGGGCTCGTCACTGAAGCTTTCTTT. This codes for CASSLDGLVTEAFF. This chain connects TRBV11-2 to TRBJ1-1; the D is unclear. CDR1 is SGHAT, CDR2 FQNNGV, per germline. This CDR3 is built from 14 residues. Trimming pared 0 bases from V and 4 bases from J, leaving 9 bases between.

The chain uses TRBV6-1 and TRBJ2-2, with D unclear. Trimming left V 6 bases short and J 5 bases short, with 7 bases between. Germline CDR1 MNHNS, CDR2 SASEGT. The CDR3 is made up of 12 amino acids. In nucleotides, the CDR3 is TGTGCCAGCAGGGGGTGGACCGGGGAGCTGTTTTTT. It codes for CASRGWTGELFF.

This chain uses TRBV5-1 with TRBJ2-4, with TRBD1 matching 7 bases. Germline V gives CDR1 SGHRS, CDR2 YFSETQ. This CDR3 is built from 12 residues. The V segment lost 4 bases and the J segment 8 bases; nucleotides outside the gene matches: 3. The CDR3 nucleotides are TGCGCCAGCAGCCCTACAGGGGACATTCAGTACTTC. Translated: CASSPTGDIQYF.

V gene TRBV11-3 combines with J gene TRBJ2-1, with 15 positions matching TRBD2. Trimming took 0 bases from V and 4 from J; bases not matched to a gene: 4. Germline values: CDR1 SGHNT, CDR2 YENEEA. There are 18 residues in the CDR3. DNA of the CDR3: TGTGCCAGCAGCTTAGAGGGGACTAGCGGGAGGTTTTACAATGAGCAGTTCTTC. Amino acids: CASSLEGTSGRFYNEQFF.

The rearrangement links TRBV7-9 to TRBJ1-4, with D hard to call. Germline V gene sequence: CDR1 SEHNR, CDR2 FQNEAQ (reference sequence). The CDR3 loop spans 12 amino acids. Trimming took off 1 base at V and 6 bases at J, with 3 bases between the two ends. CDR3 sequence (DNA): TGTGCCAGCAGCTTAGTGGATGAAAAACTGTTTTTT. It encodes CASSLVDEKLFF.

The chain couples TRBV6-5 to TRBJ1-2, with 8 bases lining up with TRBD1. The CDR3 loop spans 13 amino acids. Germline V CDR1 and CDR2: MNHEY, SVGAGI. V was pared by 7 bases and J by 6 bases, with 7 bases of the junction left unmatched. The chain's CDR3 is CASTSVTGDGYTF. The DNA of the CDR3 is TGTGCCAGCACTTCGGTGACAGGGGATGGCTACACCTTC.

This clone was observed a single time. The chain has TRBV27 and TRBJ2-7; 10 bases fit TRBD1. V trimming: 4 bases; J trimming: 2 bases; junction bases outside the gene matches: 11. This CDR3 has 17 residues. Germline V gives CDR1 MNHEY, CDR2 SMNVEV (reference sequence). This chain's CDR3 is CASSSRLTGTGAYEQYF. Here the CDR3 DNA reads TGTGCCAGCAGTTCAAGGCTGACTGGGACAGGGGCCTACGAGCAGTACTTC.

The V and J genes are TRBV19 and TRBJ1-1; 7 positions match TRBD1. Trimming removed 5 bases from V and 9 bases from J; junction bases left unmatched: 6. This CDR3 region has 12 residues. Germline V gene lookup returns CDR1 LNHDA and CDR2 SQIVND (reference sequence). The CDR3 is CASSPTTGKAFF. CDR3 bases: TGTGCCAGTAGTCCAACGACAGGGAAAGCTTTCTTT.

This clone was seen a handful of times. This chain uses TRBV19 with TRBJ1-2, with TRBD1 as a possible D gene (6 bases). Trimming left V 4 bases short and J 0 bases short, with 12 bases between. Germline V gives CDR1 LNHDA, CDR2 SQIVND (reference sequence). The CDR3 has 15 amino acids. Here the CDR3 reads CASSRWTDANYGYTF. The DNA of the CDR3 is TGTGCCAGTAGTAGATGGACAGACGCTAACTATGGCTACACCTTC.

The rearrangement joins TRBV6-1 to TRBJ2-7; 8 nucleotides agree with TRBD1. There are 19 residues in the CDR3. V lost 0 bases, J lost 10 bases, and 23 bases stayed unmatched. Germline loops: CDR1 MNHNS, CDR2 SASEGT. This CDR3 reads CASSEAAKTGGSYNTPQYF. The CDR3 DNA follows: TGTGCCAGCAGTGAAGCAGCTAAAACAGGGGGATCTTACAATACTCCCCAGTACTTC.

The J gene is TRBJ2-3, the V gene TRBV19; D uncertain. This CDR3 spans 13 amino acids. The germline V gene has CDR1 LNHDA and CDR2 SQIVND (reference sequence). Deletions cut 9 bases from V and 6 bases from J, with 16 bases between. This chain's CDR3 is CASLGSPIDTQYF. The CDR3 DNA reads TGTGCCAGCTTGGGAAGCCCCATCGATACGCAGTATTTT.

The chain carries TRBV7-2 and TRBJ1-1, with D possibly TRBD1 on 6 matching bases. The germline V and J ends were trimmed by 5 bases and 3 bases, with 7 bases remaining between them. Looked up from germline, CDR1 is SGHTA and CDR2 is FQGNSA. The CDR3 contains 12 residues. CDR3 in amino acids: CASSQGYTEAFF. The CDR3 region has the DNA TGTGCCAGCAGCCAGGGGTACACTGAAGCTTTCTTT.

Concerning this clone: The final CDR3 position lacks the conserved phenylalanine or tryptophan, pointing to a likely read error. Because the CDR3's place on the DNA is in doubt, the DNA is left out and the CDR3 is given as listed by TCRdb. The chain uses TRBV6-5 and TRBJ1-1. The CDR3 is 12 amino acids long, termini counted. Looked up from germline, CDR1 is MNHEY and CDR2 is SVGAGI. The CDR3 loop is CASSSGTRIFHI.

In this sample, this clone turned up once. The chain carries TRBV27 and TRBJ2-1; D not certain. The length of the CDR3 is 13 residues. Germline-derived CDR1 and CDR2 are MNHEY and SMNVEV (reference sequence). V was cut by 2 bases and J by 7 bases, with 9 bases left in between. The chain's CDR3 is CASSLRRRNEQFF. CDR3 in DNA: TGTGCCAGCAGTTTACGGCGGCGGAATGAGCAGTTCTTC.

The CDR3: CASSGIGTGANVLTF. Here the CDR3 DNA reads TGTGCCAGCAGTGGTATCGGAACTGGGGCCAACGTCCTGACTTTC. This rearrangement joins TRBV25-1 to TRBJ2-6; D not resolved. V was cut by 4 bases and J by 2 bases, with 9 bases left in between. CDR3 length: 15 amino acids. Germline V gene data show CDR1 as MGHDK and CDR2 as SYGVNS.

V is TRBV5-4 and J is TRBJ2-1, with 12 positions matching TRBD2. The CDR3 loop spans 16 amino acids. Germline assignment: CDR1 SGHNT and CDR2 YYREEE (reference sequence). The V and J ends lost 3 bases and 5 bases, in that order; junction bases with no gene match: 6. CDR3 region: CASSSRTSGKHNEQFF. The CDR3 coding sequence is TGTGCCAGCAGCTCGCGGACTAGCGGGAAACACAATGAGCAGTTCTTC.